These 22 T cell receptor beta chains were all obtained from the same sample, sequenced in a study of OX40 agonist ivuxolimab in advanced cancers. Sequencing used immunoSEQ multiplex PCR; TCRdb keeps in-frame clones, though not all of them. Counted here are tens of thousands of clones, roughly 86% occurring once; the ten biggest clones make up 1.1%. Source: CD4+ or CD8+ T cells sorted from blood, taken in a trial of the OX40 agonist ivuxolimab. The receptor set was obtained from an adult with an advanced solid tumor such as melanoma, head and neck, liver or kidney cancer.

V and J are TRBV6-5 and TRBJ1-3; D remains unclear. CDR3 length: 12 residues. Germline values: CDR1 MNHEY, CDR2 SVGAGI. The V end was cut by 8 bases, the J end by 3 bases, with 8 bases between. Here the CDR3 reads CASGRGGNTIYF. CDR3 in DNA: TGTGCCAGCGGTCGTGGTGGAAACACCATATATTTT.

The V call is TRBV6-5, the J call TRBJ1-1; no definite D call. Germline values: CDR1 MNHEY, CDR2 SVGAGI. V was cut by 4 bases and J by 5 bases, with 17 bases left in between. This CDR3 has 15 residues. CDR3 region: CASSSPALGKTEAFF. The CDR3 bases are TGTGCCAGCAGTTCCCCCGCATTGGGGAAAACTGAAGCTTTCTTT.

J is TRBJ2-1 and V is TRBV6-1, with 8 positions matching TRBD2. The length of the CDR3 is 17 residues. Germline loops: CDR1 MNHNS, CDR2 SASEGT. Trimming took 3 bases from V and 4 from J; bases not matched to a gene: 11. The CDR3 bases are TGTGCCAGCAGTGAGCAGATAGCGGGACTTCGTTACAATGAGCAGTTCTTC. The encoded protein is CASSEQIAGLRYNEQFF.

J is TRBJ2-1 and V is TRBV5-1; D tentatively fits TRBD1 or TRBD2 (5 bases each). The CDR3 spans 14 residues. Germline V lookup: CDR1 SGHRS, CDR2 YFSETQ. Trimming left V 6 bases short and J 2 bases short, with 12 bases between. The CDR3 here is CASTGTLPYNEQFF. In DNA, the CDR3 is TGCGCCAGCACGGGGACCCTACCCTACAATGAGCAGTTCTTC.

A remark on this clone: The sample holds other DNA sequences that translate to the same CDR3. The J gene is TRBJ2-5, the V gene TRBV7-3; 8 bases are a match to TRBD2. The ends lost 5 bases at V and 4 bases at J; junction bases unmatched: 3. Germline V lookup: CDR1 SGHTA, CDR2 FQGTGA. The CDR3 sequence is 13 residues long. As DNA, the CDR3 is TGTGCCAGCAGCCCCAGCGGGGGAGAGACCCAGTACTTC. Residues: CASSPSGGETQYF.

J is TRBJ2-3 and V is TRBV5-1; D remains unclear. Germline loops: CDR1 SGHRS, CDR2 YFSETQ. Trimming took 3 bases from V and 6 from J, leaving 11 bases between them. The CDR3 totals 13 residues. DNA of the CDR3: TGCGCCAGCAGCTCGTCAGTGAGGGATACGCAGTATTTT. Residues: CASSSSVRDTQYF.

The genes are TRBV28 and TRBJ1-1, with D uncertain. CDR3 length: 12 residues. Germline values: CDR1 MDHEN, CDR2 SYDVKM. V was pared by 7 bases and J by 0 bases, with 6 bases between. Written as DNA, the CDR3 is TGTGCCAGCACGGATTTGAACACTGAAGCTTTCTTT. Encoded protein: CASTDLNTEAFF.

The chain uses TRBV5-6 and TRBJ2-1; D may be TRBD2 (5 bases). CDR1 is SGHDT, CDR2 YYEEEE, per germline. This CDR3 contains 16 residues. The V and J ends lost 4 bases and 2 bases respectively, with 16 bases between them. The CDR3: CASSPRRAVTYNEQFF. CDR3 bases: TGTGCCAGCAGCCCCCGGCGAGCGGTCACCTACAATGAGCAGTTCTTC. The variable domain in full, completed from reference TRBV5-6 and TRBJ2-1, reads DAGVTQSPTHLIKTRGQQVTLRCSPKSGHDTVSWYQQALGQGPQFIFQYYEEEERQRGNFPDRFSGHQFPNYSSELNVNALLLGDSALYLCASSPRRAVTYNEQFFGPGTRLTVL.

This clone rates as medium-sized. The chain couples TRBV19 to TRBJ1-2; 7 bases line up with TRBD1. Germline V gene sequence: CDR1 LNHDA, CDR2 SQIVND (reference sequence). Unmatched junction bases numbered 6, after V lost 5 bases and J lost 0 bases. CDR3 size: 15 residues. The CDR3 sequence: CASSPGTATNYGYTF. CDR3 sequence (DNA): TGTGCCAGTAGTCCAGGGACAGCCACTAACTATGGCTACACCTTC. The variable domain in full, with the rest retrieved from reference TRBV19 and TRBJ1-2, is DGGITQSPKYLFRKEGQNVTLSCEQNLNHDAMYWYRQDPGQGLRLIYYSQIVNDFQKGDIAEGYSVSREKKESFPLTVTSAQKNPTAFYLCASSPGTATNYGYTFGSGTRLTVV.

V usage is TRBV7-2 and J usage is TRBJ2-5, with TRBD2 matching 11 bases. TRBJ2-7 explains the end of the DNA better; the J call may be wrong. CDR1 and CDR2 (germline): SGHTA, FQGNSA. The CDR3 has 14 amino acids. The chain's CDR3 is CASSFSGRAYEQYF. The DNA for the CDR3 is TGTGCCAGCAGCTTTAGCGGGAGGGCCTACGAGCAGTACTTC.

The chain recombines TRBV7-2 with TRBJ2-7; possible D gene TRBD1, 5 bases. V was shortened by 2 bases and J by 6 bases, with 11 bases between the two germline ends. The CDR3 contains 13 residues. CDR1 and CDR2 (germline): SGHTA, FQGNSA. The CDR3 loop reads CASSLSGPREQYF. The CDR3 coding sequence is TGTGCCAGCAGCTTATCAGGGCCCCGCGAGCAGTACTTC.

This clone was recorded only once. The V gene is TRBV28, the J gene TRBJ1-2; D unresolved. Per the germline V gene, CDR1 is MDHEN and CDR2 is SYDVKM. CDR3 length equals 12 residues. V was clipped by 6 bases and J by 2 bases, with 7 bases between them. CDR3 in DNA: TGTGCCAGCAGAATGACCAACTATGGCTACACCTTC. It is translated as CASRMTNYGYTF.

There are a few counts of this clone. The DNA of the CDR3 is TGTGCCAGCAGTTACTTTGTCAGAGACTATGGCTACACCTTC. This codes for CASSYFVRDYGYTF. This chain connects TRBV6-6 to TRBJ1-2, with no clear D. The CDR3 length is 14 residues. V was shortened by 1 base and J by 3 bases, with 9 bases between the two germline ends. Germline V gives CDR1 MNHNY, CDR2 SVGAGI (reference sequence).

The sample holds one count of this clone. V and J are TRBV19 and TRBJ2-7; 10 nucleotides agree with TRBD2. V gave up 5 bases and J gave up 1 base; unmatched junction bases: 8. Germline V gene sequence: CDR1 LNHDA, CDR2 SQIVND (reference sequence). The length of the CDR3 is 16 residues. CDR3: CASSRSGTSASYEQYF. For the CDR3, the DNA is TGTGCCAGTAGTCGCTCTGGGACTAGCGCATCCTACGAGCAGTACTTC.

The chain employs TRBV5-1 and TRBJ2-3; the D gene is possibly TRBD1 (6 bases). Trimming took off 1 base at V and 1 base at J, with 7 bases between the two ends. The CDR3 contains 14 residues. CDR1 and CDR2 from the germline V gene are SGHRS and YFSETQ. The CDR3, as DNA: TGCGCCAGCAGCTTGAGACAGGGCACAGATACGCAGTATTTT. It codes for CASSLRQGTDTQYF. Looking up the rest from reference TRBV5-1 and TRBJ2-3 gives the full variable domain: KAGVTQTPRYLIKTRGQQVTLSCSPISGHRSVSWYQQTPGQGLQFLFEYFSETQRNKGNFPGRFSGRQFSNSRSEMNVSTLELGDSALYLCASSLRQGTDTQYFGPGTRLTVL.

As DNA, the CDR3 is TGCGCCAGCAGCTCCCGGGACTATGGCTACACCTTC. It translates to CASSSRDYGYTF. The chain combines TRBV5-1 with TRBJ1-2; D gene uncertain. Germline V gene data show CDR1 as SGHRS and CDR2 as YFSETQ. Trimming took off 3 bases at V and 3 bases at J, with 6 bases between the two ends. The CDR3 is made up of 12 amino acids. Full variable domain (remainder filled in from reference TRBV5-1 and TRBJ1-2): KAGVTQTPRYLIKTRGQQVTLSCSPISGHRSVSWYQQTPGQGLQFLFEYFSETQRNKGNFPGRFSGRQFSNSRSEMNVSTLELGDSALYLCASSSRDYGYTFGSGTRLTVV.

V gene TRBV6-1 combines with J gene TRBJ2-7; TRBD2 might be the D (5 bases). The V gene lost 2 bases and the J gene lost 3 bases, with 11 bases spanning the gap. CDR3 length equals 14 residues. The germline CDR1 and CDR2 sequences are MNHNS and SASEGT. The CDR3 spells CASSESGVSYEQYF. Written as DNA, the CDR3 is TGTGCCAGCAGTGAATCCGGGGTAAGCTACGAGCAGTACTTC.

V gene TRBV5-6 combines with J gene TRBJ1-5; TRBD1 might be the D (6 bases). The V end was cut by 3 bases, the J end by 0 bases, with 16 bases between. CDR1 is SGHDT and CDR2 is YYEEEE in the germline V gene. This CDR3 is 17 amino acids long. The CDR3 DNA is TGTGCCAGCAGCTCCTCCGGTAGGGGGGATAGCAATCAGCCCCAGCATTTT. As protein: CASSSSGRGDSNQPQHF.

V is TRBV19 and J is TRBJ1-1, with D unclear. The V end was cut by 6 bases, the J end by 8 bases, with 10 bases between. The CDR3 length is 11 residues. Germline CDR1 is LNHDA and CDR2 is SQIVND (reference sequence). As DNA, the CDR3 is TGTGCCAGTAGCCCGGGATTCGAAGCTTTCTTT. As protein: CASSPGFEAFF.

The rearrangement uses TRBV5-4 and TRBJ2-7, with 7 bases matching TRBD2. The CDR3 consists of 13 residues. The germline V gene encodes CDR1 SGHNT and CDR2 YYREEE (reference sequence). Trimming cost V 9 bases and J 1 base; bases outside gene matches: 7. The CDR3 loop is CATRRELSYEQYF. In DNA, the CDR3 is TGTGCCACCAGGCGGGAGCTTTCCTACGAGCAGTACTTC.

The V gene is TRBV4-3, the J gene TRBJ2-1, with 10 bases identical to TRBD2. Looked up from germline, CDR1 is LGHNA and CDR2 is YSLEER. The CDR3 spans 16 residues. The trim removed 1 base at V and 8 bases at J, leaving 8 bases unmatched. CDR3 DNA: TGCGCCAGCAGCCAAGCCGGTAGCGGGAGGATCGATGAGCAGTTCTTC. Translated, it gives CASSQAGSGRIDEQFF.

The V and J genes are TRBV7-2 and TRBJ2-5; possibly TRBD2 for D (7 bases). V was cut by 1 base and J by 5 bases, with 11 bases left in between. CDR1 and CDR2 from the germline V gene are SGHTA and FQGNSA. The CDR3 contains 14 residues. In DNA form, the CDR3 reads TGTGCCAGCAGCTTAGGCGGGGGCCGTGAGACCCAGTACTTC. This encodes CASSLGGGRETQYF. Full variable domain (outside the CDR3, taken from reference TRBV7-2 and TRBJ2-5): GAGVSQSPSNKVTEKGKDVELRCDPISGHTALYWYRQSLGQGLEFLIYFQGNSAPDKSGLPSDRFSAERTGGSVSTLTIQRTQQEDSAVYLCASSLGGGRETQYFGPGTRLLVL.